This T cell receptor (beta chain) is from a study of graft-versus-host responses after intestinal transplantation. Sequencing used immunoSEQ multiplex PCR; TCRdb keeps in-frame clones, though not all of them. The profile covers approximately 28,000 clones, with about 85% appearing a single time and around a tenth taken by the ten largest. Trimming removed 5 bases from V and 7 bases from J, with 14 bases in between. This CDR3 has 14 amino acids. Looked up from germline, CDR1 is SEHNR and CDR2 is FQNEAQ (reference sequence). This rearrangement joins TRBV7-9 to TRBJ2-2; the D gene could be TRBD1 or TRBD2 (5 bases each). The material sequenced was PBMCs, taken about 460 days after intestinal transplantation. The receptor was derived from a human patient who received an intestinal transplant, so some T cells may come from the graft donor. In DNA, the CDR3 is TGTGCCAGCAGCCCCATCCCGAGGGGCGGGGAGCTGTTTTTT. Translation gives CASSPIPRGGELFF. The entire variable domain, with the rest obtained from reference TRBV7-9 and TRBJ2-2, is as follows: DTGVSQNPRHKITKRGQNVTFRCDPISEHNRLYWYRQTLGQGPEFLTYFQNEAQLEKSRLLSDRFSAERPKGSFSTLEIQRTEQGDSAMYLCASSPIPRGGELFFGEGSRLTVL.